The 4 T cell receptor beta chains below were found in one sample sequenced in a study of blood T cell repertoires in COVID-19. Clones were read by immunoSEQ multiplex PCR, and TCRdb kept only the in-frame ones, dropping some. The sample yields around 68,000 clones, 75% to 90% seen once. Sequencing was done on a sample of peripheral blood. Receptors originate from a man in his fifties or sixties with acute or convalescent COVID-19.

Here the CDR3 reads CASSPPAITVYEQYF. The CDR3 bases are TGTGCCAGCAGCCCCCCCGCCATTACGGTCTACGAGCAGTACTTC. This chain uses TRBV7-4 with TRBJ2-7; D remains unclear. The CDR3 runs 15 residues. CDR1 and CDR2 (germline): SGHVT, SQSDAQ. V was pared by 5 bases and J by 3 bases, with 17 bases between.

The V call is TRBV30, the J call TRBJ2-1, with D perhaps matching TRBD2 (6 bases). V shed 3 bases and J shed 14 bases, with 14 bases lying between them. The CDR3 is made up of 11 amino acids. Looked up from germline, CDR1 is GTSNPN and CDR2 is SVGIG (reference sequence). CDR3 region: CAWSFRDLEFF. CDR3 sequence (DNA): TGTGCCTGGAGCTTCAGGGACTTGGAGTTCTTC.

This chain uses TRBV7-3 with TRBJ2-5; 8 bases align to TRBD2. Germline CDR1 is SGHTA and CDR2 is FQGTGA. Losses at the gene ends were 5 bases for V and 7 bases for J; bases not matched to a gene: 9. The CDR3 spans 14 residues. This chain's CDR3 is CASSRGGRDWTQYF. The DNA for the CDR3 is TGTGCCAGCAGCCGGGGGGGCAGAGATTGGACCCAGTACTTC.

This chain joins TRBV3-1 (or the pseudogene TRBV3-2) and TRBJ2-1, with D perhaps TRBD2 (6 bases). Germline V lookup: CDR1 LGHDT, CDR2 YNNKEL (reference sequence). The CDR3 extends over 15 amino acids. V was pared by 3 bases and J by 0 bases, with 9 bases between. The CDR3 DNA sequence: TGTGCCAGCAGCCAGCAGACTAGCTCCTACAATGAGCAGTTCTTC. Translation: CASSQQTSSYNEQFF.